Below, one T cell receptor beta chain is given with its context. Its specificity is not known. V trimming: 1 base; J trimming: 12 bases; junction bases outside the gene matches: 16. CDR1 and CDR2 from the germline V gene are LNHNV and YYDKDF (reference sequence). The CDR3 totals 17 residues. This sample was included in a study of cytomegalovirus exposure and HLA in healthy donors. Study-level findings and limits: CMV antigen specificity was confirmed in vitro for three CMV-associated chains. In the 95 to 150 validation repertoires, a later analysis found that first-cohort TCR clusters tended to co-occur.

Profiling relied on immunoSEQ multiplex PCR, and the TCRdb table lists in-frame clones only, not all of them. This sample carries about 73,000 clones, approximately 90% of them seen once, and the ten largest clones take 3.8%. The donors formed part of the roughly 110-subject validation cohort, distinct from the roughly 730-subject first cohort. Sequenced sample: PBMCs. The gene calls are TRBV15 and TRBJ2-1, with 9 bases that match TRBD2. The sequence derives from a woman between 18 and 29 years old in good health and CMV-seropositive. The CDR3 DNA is TGTGCCACCAGCAGAGGTGGGACTAGCATCCGGACGGGGGCGCAGTTCTTC. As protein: CATSRGGTSIRTGAQFF. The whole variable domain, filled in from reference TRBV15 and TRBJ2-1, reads DAMVIQNPRYQVTQFGKPVTLSCSQTLNHNVMYWYQQKSSQAPKLLFHYYDKDFNNEADTPDNFQSRRPNTSFCFLDIRSPGLGDTAMYLCATSRGGTSIRTGAQFFGPGTRLTVL.